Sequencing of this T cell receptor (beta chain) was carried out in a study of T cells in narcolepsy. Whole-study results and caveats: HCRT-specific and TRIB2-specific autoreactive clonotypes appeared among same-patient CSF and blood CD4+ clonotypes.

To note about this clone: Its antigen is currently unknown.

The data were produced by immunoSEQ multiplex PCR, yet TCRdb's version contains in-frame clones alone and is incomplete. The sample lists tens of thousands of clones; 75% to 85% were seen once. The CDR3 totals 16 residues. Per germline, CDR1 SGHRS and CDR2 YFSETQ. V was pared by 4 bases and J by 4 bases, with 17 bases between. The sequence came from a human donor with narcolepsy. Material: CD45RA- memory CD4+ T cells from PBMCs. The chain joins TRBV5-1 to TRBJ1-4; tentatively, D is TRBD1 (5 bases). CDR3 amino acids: CASSVAGTADNEKLFF. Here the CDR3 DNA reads TGCGCCAGCAGCGTGGCCGGGACGGCGGATAATGAAAAACTGTTTTTT.